The T cell receptor beta chain described here comes from a study of blood T cell repertoires in COVID-19. On the study more broadly: PBMCs, B-cell-depleted T cells, or T cells were the source of the cDNA or gDNA that made up the material.

CDR3 length: 13 amino acids. V was trimmed by 3 bases and J by 1 base, leaving 4 bases between them. Germline V lookup: CDR1 LNHDA, CDR2 SQIVND (reference sequence). In the original analysis: Estimated nucleated cell counts came from reference gene primer amplification. Sequencing used immunoSEQ multiplex PCR; TCRdb keeps in-frame clones, though not all of them. V, J and clone size were drawn from that table, and D and trimming were deduced from the DNA. The profile shows 250,000 to 300,000 clones, about 89% of them singletons. The TCR was taken from a woman aged 30 to 39 with COVID-19, enrolled during active disease. The V and J genes are TRBV19 and TRBJ1-5; no reliable D call. The source material was peripheral blood. CDR3 residues: CASSIQSNQPQHF. Written as DNA, the CDR3 is TGTGCCAGTAGTATTCAGAGCAATCAGCCCCAGCATTTT. Complete variable domain (other parts from reference TRBV19 and TRBJ1-5): DGGITQSPKYLFRKEGQNVTLSCEQNLNHDAMYWYRQDPGQGLRLIYYSQIVNDFQKGDIAEGYSVSREKKESFPLTVTSAQKNPTAFYLCASSIQSNQPQHFGDGTRLSIL.